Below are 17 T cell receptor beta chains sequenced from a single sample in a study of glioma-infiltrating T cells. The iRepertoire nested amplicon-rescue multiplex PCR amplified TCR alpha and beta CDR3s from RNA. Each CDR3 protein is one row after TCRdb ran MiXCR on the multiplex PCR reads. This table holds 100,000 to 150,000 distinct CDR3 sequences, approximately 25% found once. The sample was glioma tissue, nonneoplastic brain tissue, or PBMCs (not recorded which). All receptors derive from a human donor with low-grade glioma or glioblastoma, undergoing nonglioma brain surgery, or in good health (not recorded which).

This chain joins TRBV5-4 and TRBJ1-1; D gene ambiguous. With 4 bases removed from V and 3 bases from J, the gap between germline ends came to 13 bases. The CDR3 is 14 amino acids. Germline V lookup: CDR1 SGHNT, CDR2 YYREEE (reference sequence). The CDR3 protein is CASSPDFFYTEAFF. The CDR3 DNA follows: TGTGCCAGCAGCCCAGACTTTTTCTACACTGAAGCTTTCTTT. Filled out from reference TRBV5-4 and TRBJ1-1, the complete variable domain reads ETGVTQSPTHLIKTRGQQVTLRCSSQSGHNTVSWYQQALGQGPQFIFQYYREEENGRGNFPPRFSGLQFPNYSSELNVNALELDDSALYLCASSPDFFYTEAFFGQGTRLTVV.

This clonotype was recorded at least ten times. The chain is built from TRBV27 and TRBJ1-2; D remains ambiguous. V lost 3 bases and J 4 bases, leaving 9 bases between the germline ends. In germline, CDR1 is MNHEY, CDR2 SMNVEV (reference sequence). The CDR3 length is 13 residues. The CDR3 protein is CASSFQAGYGYTF. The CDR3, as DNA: TGTGCCAGCAGTTTCCAGGCAGGCTATGGCTACACCTTC.

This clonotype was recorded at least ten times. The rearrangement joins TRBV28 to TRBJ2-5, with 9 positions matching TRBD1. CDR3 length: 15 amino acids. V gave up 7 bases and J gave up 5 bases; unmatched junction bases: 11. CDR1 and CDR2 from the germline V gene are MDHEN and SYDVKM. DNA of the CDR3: TGTGCCAGCAACATACAGGGACAGGGTATTGAGACCCAGTACTTC. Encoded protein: CASNIQGQGIETQYF.

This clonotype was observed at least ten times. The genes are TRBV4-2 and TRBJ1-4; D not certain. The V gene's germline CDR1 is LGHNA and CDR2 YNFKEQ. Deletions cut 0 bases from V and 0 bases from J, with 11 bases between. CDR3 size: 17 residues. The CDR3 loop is CASSQDPAGATNEKLFF. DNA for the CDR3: TGTGCCAGCAGCCAAGATCCGGCCGGAGCAACTAATGAAAAACTGTTTTTT.

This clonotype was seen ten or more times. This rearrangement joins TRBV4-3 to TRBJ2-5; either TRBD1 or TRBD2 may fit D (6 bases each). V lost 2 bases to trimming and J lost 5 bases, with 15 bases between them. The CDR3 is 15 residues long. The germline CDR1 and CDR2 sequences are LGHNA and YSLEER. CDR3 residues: CASSQRGGRGETQYF. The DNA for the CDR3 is TGCGCCAGCAGCCAACGTGGGGGGCGCGGGGAGACCCAGTACTTC.

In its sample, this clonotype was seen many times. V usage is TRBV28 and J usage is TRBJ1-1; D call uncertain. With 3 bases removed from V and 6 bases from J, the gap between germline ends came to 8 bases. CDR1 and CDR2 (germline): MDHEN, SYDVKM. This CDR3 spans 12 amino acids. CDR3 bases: TGTGCCAGCAGTTTGATGGGGTCTGAAGCTTTCTTT. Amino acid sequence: CASSLMGSEAFF. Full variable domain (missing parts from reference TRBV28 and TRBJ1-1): DVKVTQSSRYLVKRTGEKVFLECVQDMDHENMFWYRQDPGLGLRLIYFSYDVKMKEKGDIPEGYSVSREKKERFSLILESASTNQTSMYLCASSLMGSEAFFGQGTRLTVV.

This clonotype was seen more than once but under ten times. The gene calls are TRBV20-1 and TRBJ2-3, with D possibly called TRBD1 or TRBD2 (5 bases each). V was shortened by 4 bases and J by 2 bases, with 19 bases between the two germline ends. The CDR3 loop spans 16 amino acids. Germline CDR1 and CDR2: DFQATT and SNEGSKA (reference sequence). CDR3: CSATEIAGSATDTQYF. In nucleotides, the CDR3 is TGCAGTGCTACGGAAATAGCAGGGAGCGCCACAGATACGCAGTATTTT.

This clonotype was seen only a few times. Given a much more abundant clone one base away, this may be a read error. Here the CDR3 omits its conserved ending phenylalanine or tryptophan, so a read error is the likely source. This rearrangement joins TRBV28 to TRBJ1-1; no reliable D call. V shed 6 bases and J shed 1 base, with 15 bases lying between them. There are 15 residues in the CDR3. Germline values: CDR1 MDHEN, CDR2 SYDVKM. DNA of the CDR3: TGTGCCAGCAGGGATAGGACTAGGTCGAACACTGAAGCTTTCTCT. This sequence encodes CASRDRTRSNTEAFS.

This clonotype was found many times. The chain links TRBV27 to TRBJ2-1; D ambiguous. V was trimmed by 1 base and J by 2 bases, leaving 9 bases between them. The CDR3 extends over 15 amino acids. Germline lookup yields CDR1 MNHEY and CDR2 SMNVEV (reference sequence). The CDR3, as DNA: TGTGCCAGCAGTTTATGGTCAGCTCCCTACAATGAGCAGTTCTTC. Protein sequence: CASSLWSAPYNEQFF.

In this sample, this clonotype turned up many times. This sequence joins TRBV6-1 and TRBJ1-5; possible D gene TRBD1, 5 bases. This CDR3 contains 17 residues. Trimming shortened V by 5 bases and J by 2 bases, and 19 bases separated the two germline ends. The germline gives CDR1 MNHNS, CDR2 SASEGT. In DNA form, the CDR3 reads TGTGCCAGCAGTAAGGACTACCTACTAGGGGGCAATCAGCCCCAGCATTTT. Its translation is CASSKDYLLGGNQPQHF.

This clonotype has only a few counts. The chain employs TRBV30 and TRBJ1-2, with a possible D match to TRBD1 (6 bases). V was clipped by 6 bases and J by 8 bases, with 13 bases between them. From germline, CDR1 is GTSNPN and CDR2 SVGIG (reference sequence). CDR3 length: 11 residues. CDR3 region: CACSGGRGYTF. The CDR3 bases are TGTGCCTGTTCCGGGGGCAGGGGCTACACCTTC. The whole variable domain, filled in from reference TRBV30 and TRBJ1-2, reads SQTIHQWPATLVQPVGSPLSLECTVEGTSNPNLYWYRQAAGRGLQLLFYSVGIGQISSEVPQNLSASRPQDRQFILSSKKLLLSDSGFYLCACSGGRGYTFGSGTRLTVV.

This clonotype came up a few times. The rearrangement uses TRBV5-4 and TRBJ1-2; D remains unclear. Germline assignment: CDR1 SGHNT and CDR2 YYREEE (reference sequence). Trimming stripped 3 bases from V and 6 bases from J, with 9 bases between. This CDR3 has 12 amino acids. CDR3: CASSSLPNGYTF. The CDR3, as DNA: TGTGCCAGCAGCTCCTTGCCAAATGGCTACACCTTC.

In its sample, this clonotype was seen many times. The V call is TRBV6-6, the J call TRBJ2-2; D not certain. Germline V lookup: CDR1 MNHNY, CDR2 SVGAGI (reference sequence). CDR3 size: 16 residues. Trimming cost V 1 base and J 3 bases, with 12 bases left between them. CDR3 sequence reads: CASSYYESADTGELFF. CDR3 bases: TGTGCCAGCAGTTACTACGAGAGCGCGGACACCGGGGAGCTGTTTTTT.

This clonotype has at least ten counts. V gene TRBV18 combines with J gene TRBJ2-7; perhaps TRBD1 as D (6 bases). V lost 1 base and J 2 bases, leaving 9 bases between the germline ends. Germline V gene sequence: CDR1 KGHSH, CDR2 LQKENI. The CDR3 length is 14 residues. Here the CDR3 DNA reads TGTGCCAGCTCACCACGAGGGGGACCCTACGAGCAGTACTTC. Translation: CASSPRGGPYEQYF.

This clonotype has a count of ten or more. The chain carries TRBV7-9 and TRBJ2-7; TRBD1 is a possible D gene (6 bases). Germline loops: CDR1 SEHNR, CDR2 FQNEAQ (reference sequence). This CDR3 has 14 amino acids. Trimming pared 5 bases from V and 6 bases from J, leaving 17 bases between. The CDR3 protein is CASSLGQPASEQYF. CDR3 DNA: TGTGCCAGCAGCCTCGGACAGCCTGCAAGCGAGCAGTACTTC. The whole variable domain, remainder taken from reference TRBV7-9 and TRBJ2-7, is DTGVSQNPRHKITKRGQNVTFRCDPISEHNRLYWYRQTLGQGPEFLTYFQNEAQLEKSRLLSDRFSAERPKGSFSTLEIQRTEQGDSAMYLCASSLGQPASEQYFGPGTRLTVT.

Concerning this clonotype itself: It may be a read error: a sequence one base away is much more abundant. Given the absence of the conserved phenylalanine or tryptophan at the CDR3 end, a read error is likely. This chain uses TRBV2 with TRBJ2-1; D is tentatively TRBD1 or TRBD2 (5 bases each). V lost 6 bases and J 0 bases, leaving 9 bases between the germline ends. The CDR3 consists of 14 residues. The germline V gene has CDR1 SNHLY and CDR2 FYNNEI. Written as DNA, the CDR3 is TGTGCCAGCAGGGGGACGGACTCCTACAATGAGCAGTTCTTG. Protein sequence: CASRGTDSYNEQFL.

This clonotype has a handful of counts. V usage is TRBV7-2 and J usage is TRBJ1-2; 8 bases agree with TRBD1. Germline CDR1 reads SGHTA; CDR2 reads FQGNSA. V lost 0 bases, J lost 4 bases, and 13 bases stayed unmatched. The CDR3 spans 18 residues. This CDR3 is CASSLASGRQGPVYGYTF. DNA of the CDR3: TGTGCCAGCAGCTTAGCTAGCGGCCGACAGGGGCCGGTCTATGGCTACACCTTC.